This TCR beta chain appears in the sequencing data of a study of T-cell reconstitution after alpha-beta-depleted transplantation in children. Study-level findings and limits: Hyperexpanded clones declined; after one year, newly produced T cells mostly supplied diversity. After transplant, at about two months, alpha-beta T cells were reportedly derived from several hundred expanded graft clones. Some patients owed their high day-60 TCRbeta diversity to surviving recipient T cells and thymic progenitors.

This clonotype was seen more than once but under ten times. As yet, its antigen is unknown. Trimming cost V 4 bases and J 8 bases, with 24 bases left between them. Per the germline V gene, CDR1 is GTSNPN and CDR2 is SVGIG (reference sequence). The CDR3 has 16 residues. Construction of the TCRbeta library involved unique molecular identifiers. TCRdb passed the PCR reads through MiXCR, listing each CDR3 protein once. The sample has approximately 500,000 distinct CDR3 sequences, about 11% seen once. V usage is TRBV30 and J usage is TRBJ1-5; D remains unclear. Here the sequenced sample was PBMCs, taken before TCRalphabeta/CD19-depleted stem cell transplant. This TCR derives from a child aged 2 to 9 with inherited bone marrow failure, due to receive a stem cell transplant. CDR3 nucleotides: TGTGCCTGGACTCCCGGCTTGGACGGGTGGAGTGAGCCCCAGCATTTT. This codes for CAWTPGLDGWSEPQHF.